The clone carrying this T cell receptor beta chain was detected only a few times. This entry belongs to a study of blood T cell repertoires in COVID-19. On the study more broadly: The United States, Italy and Spain were the sources of the acute and convalescent COVID-19 samples.

This table comes from immunoSEQ multiplex PCR, and its TCRdb copy is limited to in-frame clones, with some not included. The sample has roughly 280,000 clones; about 85% are singletons. Participant-given clinical history determined each cohort assignment. Input material: PBMCs or T cells enriched from blood (not recorded which). The TCR sequence derives from a woman aged 50 to 60 who had recovered from COVID-19.

The CDR3 nucleotides are TGCGCCAGCAGCTTGGGGGAGGGAGGATTAAATGAGCAGTTCTTC. This sequence encodes CASSLGEGGLNEQFF. The chain employs TRBV5-1 and TRBJ2-1; TRBD2 matches at 7 bases. This CDR3 region has 15 residues. Germline loops: CDR1 SGHRS, CDR2 YFSETQ. With 0 bases clipped from V and 7 bases from J, the junction kept 7 bases outside the gene matches.